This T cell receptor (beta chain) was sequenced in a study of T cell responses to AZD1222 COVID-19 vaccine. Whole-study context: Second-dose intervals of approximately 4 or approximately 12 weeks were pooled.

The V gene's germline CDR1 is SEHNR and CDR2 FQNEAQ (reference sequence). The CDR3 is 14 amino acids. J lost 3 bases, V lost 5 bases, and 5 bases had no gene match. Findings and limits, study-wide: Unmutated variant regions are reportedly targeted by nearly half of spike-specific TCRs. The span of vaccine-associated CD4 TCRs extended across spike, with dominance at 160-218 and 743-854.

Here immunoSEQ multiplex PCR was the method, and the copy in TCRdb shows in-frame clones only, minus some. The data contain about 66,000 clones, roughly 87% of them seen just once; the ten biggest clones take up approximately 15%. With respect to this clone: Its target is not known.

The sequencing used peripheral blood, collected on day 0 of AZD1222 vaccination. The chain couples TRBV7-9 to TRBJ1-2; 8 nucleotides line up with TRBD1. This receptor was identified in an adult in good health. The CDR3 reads CASSPGQGDYGYTF. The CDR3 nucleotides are TGTGCCAGCAGCCCTGGACAGGGCGACTATGGCTACACCTTC.